One sample yielded the 7 T cell receptor beta chains listed below, sequenced in a study of Ad26.COV2.S vaccination and SARS-CoV-2 variants. Measured with immunoSEQ multiplex PCR; TCRdb has only the in-frame clones, and not every one. Among about 350,000 clones, just over 90% were seen once, and the ten largest hold 3.5% to 4.5%. The source material was peripheral blood, sampled after recovery from COVID-19. These receptors all come from a human donor who had recovered from COVID-19.

The chain combines TRBV5-8 with TRBJ2-7, with 7 bases identical to TRBD2. CDR3 length: 15 residues. Germline CDR1 reads SGHTS; CDR2 reads YDEGEE. The V segment lost 1 base and the J segment 2 bases; nucleotides outside the gene matches: 6. CDR3 sequence reads: CASSLLASGPYEQYF. DNA of the CDR3: TGTGCCAGCAGCTTGCTGGCTAGCGGACCCTACGAGCAGTACTTC.

The chain joins TRBV25-1 to TRBJ1-1; D uncertain. The ends were cut back, 3 bases at V and 0 bases at J, with 14 bases in the middle. Germline V lookup: CDR1 MGHDK, CDR2 SYGVNS. CDR3 size: 16 residues. The CDR3 bases are TGTGCCAGCAGTGACCCGCCCCACAGACTGAACACTGAAGCTTTCTTT. Encoded protein: CASSDPPHRLNTEAFF.

This clone was observed once. V usage is TRBV6-4 and J usage is TRBJ1-6; TRBD1 aligns across 8 bases. Trimming took 3 bases from V and 13 from J; bases not matched to a gene: 8. The CDR3 is 14 amino acids. Germline lookup yields CDR1 MRHNA and CDR2 SNTAGT. The CDR3 nucleotides are TGTGCCAGCAGTGATGGGACAGGAGGTTTCCCCCTCCACTTT. This codes for CASSDGTGGFPLHF.

Details on this clone: Other DNA sequences from this sample encode an identical CDR3 as well. The J gene is TRBJ1-1, the V gene TRBV14; D unresolved. Trimming pared 0 bases from V and 6 bases from J, leaving 5 bases between. Germline-derived CDR1 and CDR2 are SGHDN and FVKESK. The CDR3 contains 12 residues. The CDR3 loop is CASSQDRAEAFF. The CDR3 DNA follows: TGTGCCAGCAGCCAAGATAGGGCTGAAGCTTTCTTT.

The chain has TRBV18 and TRBJ2-3, with D unclear. The length of the CDR3 is 15 residues. Germline CDR1 reads KGHSH; CDR2 reads LQKENI. V was trimmed by 3 bases and J by 2 bases, leaving 12 bases between them. The CDR3 protein is CASSPLLRATDTQYF. In DNA form, the CDR3 reads TGTGCCAGCTCACCGCTGTTAAGAGCCACAGATACGCAGTATTTT.

As regards this clone: The sample carries other DNA sequences with the same CDR3. J is TRBJ2-7 and V is TRBV5-6; no firm D call. This CDR3 region has 14 residues. The V gene lost 0 bases and the J gene lost 0 bases, with 7 bases spanning the gap. The V gene's germline CDR1 is SGHDT and CDR2 YYEEEE. For the CDR3, the DNA is TGTGCCAGCAGCTTGGGGGTAAGCTCCTACGAGCAGTACTTC. Protein product: CASSLGVSSYEQYF.

The chain recombines TRBV14 with TRBJ2-3; 16 nucleotides line up with TRBD2. The V gene end was trimmed by 4 bases and the J gene end by 5 bases; junction bases not matched to a gene: 18. The CDR3 covers 21 residues. CDR1 and CDR2 (germline): SGHDN, FVKESK. For the CDR3, the DNA is TGTGCCAGCAGCCTGGGACTAGCGGGGGGGAGAACTTTGCCCAGAGGAGATACGCAGTATTTT. Its translation: CASSLGLAGGRTLPRGDTQYF. Complete variable domain (other parts from reference TRBV14 and TRBJ2-3): EAGVTQFPSHSVIEKGQTVTLRCDPISGHDNLYWYRRVMGKEIKFLLHFVKESKQDESGMPNNRFLAERTGGTYSTLKVQPAELEDSGVYFCASSLGLAGGRTLPRGDTQYFGPGTRLTVL.